This T cell receptor (beta chain) was sequenced for a study of blood T cell repertoires in COVID-19. Study details: COVID-19 samples collected from the United States, Italy and Spain covered acute and convalescent phases. PBMCs, B-cell-depleted T cells, or T cells provided the cDNA or gDNA that made up the material.

Produced via immunoSEQ multiplex PCR; TCRdb's table is partial and in-frame only. The data show 200,000 to 250,000 clones, about four fifths seen once. CDR1 and CDR2 from the germline V gene are SGHNT and YENEEA. The CDR3 is 15 amino acids. With 2 bases removed from V and 1 base from J, the gap between germline ends came to 6 bases. Participants were aged about 18 to 100 years from approximately 23 US areas. Donors of Cohort 3 who recovered were those that had two negative PCRs, clearance, or symptom resolution. The J gene is TRBJ2-6, the V gene TRBV11-3; no clear D gene. Source material: PBMCs or T cells enriched from blood (not recorded which). This TCR derives from a man aged 55 to 70 who had recovered from COVID-19. The CDR3 DNA follows: TGTGCCAGCAGCTTACAGTATTCTGGGGCCAACGTCCTGACTTTC. It encodes CASSLQYSGANVLTF.